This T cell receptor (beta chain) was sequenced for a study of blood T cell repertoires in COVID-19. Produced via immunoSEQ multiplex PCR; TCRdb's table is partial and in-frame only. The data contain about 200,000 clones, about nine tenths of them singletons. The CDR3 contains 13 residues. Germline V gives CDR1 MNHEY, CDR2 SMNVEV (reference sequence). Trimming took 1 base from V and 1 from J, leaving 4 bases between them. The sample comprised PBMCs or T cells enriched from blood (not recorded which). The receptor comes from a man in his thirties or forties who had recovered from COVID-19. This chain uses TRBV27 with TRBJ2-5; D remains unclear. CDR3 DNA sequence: TGTGCCAGCAGTTTATGGCCCCAAGAGACCCAGTACTTC. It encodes CASSLWPQETQYF.